This is a list of T cell receptor beta chains from one sample in a study of control samples from healthy donors and cancer patients. Some clones are missing from TCRdb's copy, which holds only in-frame ones; the method was immunoSEQ multiplex PCR. The sample has approximately 150,000 clones, more than 85% seen once. The specimen was blood. Receptor source: a man between 18 and 29 years old in good health. Each CDR3 is given with its conserved first and last residue. The order of the fields is clone size, J gene, D gene, V gene, CDR3 DNA, CDR3 protein. A D gene is named only where the DNA matches it firmly. A row's size may be missing; if present it is once, few, many or a size class.

NA,TRBJ2-5,NA,TRBV19,TGTGCCAGTAGTATTAATCGGGACTACCAAGAGACCCAGTACTTC,CASSINRDYQETQYF
NA,TRBJ1-4,NA,TRBV2,TGTGCCAGCAGTGTCAGGGAGGAACTGTTTTTT,CASSVREELFF
few,TRBJ1-2,NA,TRBV27,TGTGCCAGCAGTTTGTCCTCTGCGTATGGCTACACCTTC,CASSLSSAYGYTF
NA,TRBJ1-3,NA,TRBV5-6,TGTGCCAGCAGCTTGGTTTCTCACTCTGGAAACACCATATATTTT,CASSLVSHSGNTIYF
NA,TRBJ2-1,NA,TRBV30,TGTGCCTGGGAGGACAGTTCCTACAATGAGCAGTTCTTC,CAWEDSSYNEQFF
NA,TRBJ2-7,NA,TRBV9,TGTGCCAGCAGCTCTGATAACGAGCAGTACTTC,CASSSDNEQYF
NA,TRBJ2-2,NA,TRBV10-2,TGCGCCAGCAGGCTTGGGGAGAACACCGGGGAGCTGTTTTTT,CASRLGENTGELFF
NA,TRBJ1-1,NA,TRBV15,TGTGCCACCAGGGAAGGCGGGCGGGAGGGTTTTACTGAAGCTTTCTTT,CATREGGREGFTEAFF
NA,TRBJ2-3,NA,TRBV7-9,TGTGCCAGCAGCTTAGGTAGACGGGTGACAGATACGCAGTATTTT,CASSLGRRVTDTQYF
NA,TRBJ2-7,NA,TRBV24-1,TGTGCCACCAGTGCCAACTACGAGCAGTACTTC,CATSANYEQYF
NA,TRBJ2-3,TRBD2,TRBV11-3,TGTGCCAGCAGCGCTAGCGGGAGCGGCTCAGATACGCAGTATTTT,CASSASGSGSDTQYF
NA,TRBJ2-7,NA,TRBV2,TGTGCCAGCAAGGTGGGGGACGGATCCTACGAGCAGTACTTC,CASKVGDGSYEQYF
NA,TRBJ2-3,TRBD2,TRBV5-8,TGTGCCGGCCGGACTAGCGGGGGTCGTAGCACAGATACGCAGTATTTT,CAGRTSGGRSTDTQYF
NA,TRBJ1-5,NA,TRBV6-5,TGTGCCAGCAGTTACGGGGGTTTCAATCAGCCCCAGCATTTT,CASSYGGFNQPQHF
NA,TRBJ2-1,TRBD2,TRBV5-1,TGCGCCAGCTACATAGGCGGGAGGGCCAATGAGCAGTTCTTC,CASYIGGRANEQFF
NA,TRBJ1-4,NA,TRBV25-1,TGTGCCAGCCAGAGTCCTCGGAACCCCAGAAAACTGTTTTTT,CASQSPRNPRKLFF
NA,TRBJ1-6,NA,TRBV4-1,TGCGCCAGCAGCCCCCGGACAGCGATAAATTCACCCCTCCACTTT,CASSPRTAINSPLHF
NA,TRBJ1-3,NA,TRBV19,TGTGCCAGTAGTCTGAACGGAGCCTCTGGAAACACCATATATTTT,CASSLNGASGNTIYF
once,TRBJ1-2,NA,TRBV5-6,TGTGCCAGCATGTATCAGGAGGGGATCGGCTATGGCTACACCTTC,CASMYQEGIGYGYTF
NA,TRBJ2-1,TRBD2,TRBV5-5,TGTGCCAGCAGCTTGGTGCTAGCGGGGGGGCGGAATGAGCAGTTCTTC,CASSLVLAGGRNEQFF
NA,TRBJ1-6,TRBD1,TRBV5-1,TGCGCCAGCAGCTTCACCGGGACAGCGAATAATTCACCCCTCCACTTT,CASSFTGTANNSPLHF
NA,TRBJ1-1,NA,TRBV15,TGTGCCACCAGCAGAGATTCCTTTCAGTGGGGGAACACTGAAGCTTTCTTT,CATSRDSFQWGNTEAFF
NA,TRBJ1-1,NA,TRBV7-2,TGTGCCAGCTCACAGGGGAACACTGAAGCTTTCTTT,CASSQGNTEAFF
NA,TRBJ1-1,NA,TRBV6-5,TGTGCCAGCAGTCCGATACAGTTGGGCGTTGAAGCTTTCTTT,CASSPIQLGVEAFF
few,TRBJ1-1,NA,TRBV28,TGTGCCAGCAGCTCACGGAGGGGGAAAGGGGTGAACACTGAAGCTTTCTTT,CASSSRRGKGVNTEAFF
NA,TRBJ2-2,NA,TRBV5-1,TGCGCCAGCAGCTTGTCCTCCGGGGAGCTGTTTTTT,CASSLSSGELFF
NA,TRBJ1-1,NA,TRBV3-1/TRBV3-2,TGTGCCAGCAGCCAACAACAGGGAAGGACTGAAGCTTTCTTT,CASSQQQGRTEAFF
NA,TRBJ2-5,TRBD2,TRBV5-4,TGTGCCAGCAGCTTGGCCCCGACTAGCGGGGGAGAGACCCAGTACTTC,CASSLAPTSGGETQYF
NA,TRBJ1-2,NA,TRBV7-9,TGTGCCAGCAGCGTAGAGCCGGTAATTTATGGCTACACCTTC,CASSVEPVIYGYTF
NA,TRBJ1-6,NA,TRBV6-6,TGTGCCAGCAGTTACTCTGAATCCTATAATTCACCCCTCCACTTT,CASSYSESYNSPLHF
NA,TRBJ2-2,NA,TRBV9,TGTGCCAGCAGCCCCTTTGACGGGGAGCTGTTTTTT,CASSPFDGELFF
few,TRBJ2-7,NA,TRBV5-1,TGCGCCAGCAGCTTGGGTCCGGGGTACGAGCAGTACTTC,CASSLGPGYEQYF
NA,TRBJ2-2,NA,TRBV12-3/TRBV12-4,TGTGCCAGTAGGACGGACGTGGGCGGGGAGCTGTTTTTT,CASRTDVGGELFF
NA,TRBJ1-2,NA,TRBV19,TGTGCCAGTACCAAGTCGGGGTCGGCCGAGATTAACTATGGCTACACCTTC,CASTKSGSAEINYGYTF
NA,TRBJ1-5,NA,TRBV29-1,TGCAGCGTTGAAGTCAGGGGACAGCCCCAGCATTTT,CSVEVRGQPQHF
NA,TRBJ2-5,NA,TRBV5-1,TGCGCCAGCAGCTTGGGCGGACGTCGAGAGACCCAGTACTTC,CASSLGGRRETQYF
NA,TRBJ2-3,NA,TRBV19,TGTGCCAGTAGTATCGCCAGAGACACAGATACGCAGTATTTT,CASSIARDTDTQYF
NA,TRBJ1-2,TRBD1,TRBV5-6,TGTGCCAGCAGCTGGGACAGGGGCGGCGGCTACACCTTC,CASSWDRGGGYTF
NA,TRBJ1-6,NA,TRBV5-1,TGCGCCAGCAGCTACACGGTCGGGAATAATTCACCCCTCCACTTT,CASSYTVGNNSPLHF
NA,TRBJ1-2,NA,TRBV27,TGTGCCAGCAGTTTCCGAGGCGGGTCTCTGGGCTACACCTTC,CASSFRGGSLGYTF
NA,TRBJ2-2,TRBD1,TRBV28,TGTGCCAGCACACCGGACAGGAACTTTGTGTACACCGGGGAGCTGTTTTTT,CASTPDRNFVYTGELFF
NA,TRBJ1-3,NA,TRBV19,TGTGCCAGTAGTTCGCCGACCGAAACCTCTGGAAACACCATATATTTT,CASSSPTETSGNTIYF
NA,TRBJ2-3,TRBD1,TRBV27,TGTGCCAGCAGGACGCTTGTGGGACAGGGTCCAGATACGCAGTATTTT,CASRTLVGQGPDTQYF
NA,TRBJ2-7,NA,TRBV29-1,TGCAGCGTGTGGGGCCCGGGGGACGAGCAGTACTTC,CSVWGPGDEQYF
NA,TRBJ1-3,TRBD1,TRBV7-3,TGTGCCAGCAGCCACATTGACAGGGCCCGAACCTTT,CASSHIDRARTF
NA,TRBJ2-3,NA,TRBV12-3/TRBV12-4,TGTGCCAGCAAGTACTCCACAGATACGCAGTATTTT,CASKYSTDTQYF
NA,TRBJ2-3,TRBD1,TRBV30,TGTGCCTGGAGTGGGATGGGACAGGGGACAGATACGCAGTATTTT,CAWSGMGQGTDTQYF
NA,TRBJ1-4,TRBD1,TRBV6-2/TRBV6-3,TGTGCCAGCAGTCCCGGGACAGGGGATGAAAAACTGTTTTTT,CASSPGTGDEKLFF
NA,TRBJ1-1,TRBD1,TRBV14,TGTGCCAGCAGCCCAAAGACAGGGGAAGTTAACACTGAAGCTTTCTTT,CASSPKTGEVNTEAFF
once,TRBJ2-5,NA,TRBV5-5,TGTGCCAGCAGCTCATCCGGGAGAAGGGAGACCCAGTACTTC,CASSSSGRRETQYF
NA,TRBJ2-7,NA,TRBV7-9,TGTGCCAGCAGCTTACCGGGACGCCCGACCCACGAGCAGTACTTC,CASSLPGRPTHEQYF
NA,TRBJ2-7,TRBD2,TRBV3-1/TRBV3-2,TGTGCCAGCAGCCAATACTCCCGGGAGGGCCACTCCTACGAGCAGTACTTC,CASSQYSREGHSYEQYF
NA,TRBJ2-2,NA,TRBV30,TGTGCCTGGAGGGGGCCTGCGGCCGGGGAGCTGTTTTTT,CAWRGPAAGELFF